One sample yielded the 30 T cell receptor beta chains listed below, sequenced in a study of radiotherapy plus CTLA-4 blockade in lung cancer. Repertoires were generated with immunoSEQ multiplex PCR, while TCRdb's copy carries only in-frame clones and drops some. The sample includes about 18,000 clones, roughly 83% of them seen just once. The sample here was peripheral blood, taken from a patient treated with radiotherapy plus ipilimumab. The receptor set was obtained from a human donor with non-small cell lung cancer whose response to radiotherapy plus ipilimumab could not be evaluated.

This clone showed up just once. This chain uses TRBV29-1 with TRBJ1-1, with D unclear. Germline V CDR1 and CDR2: SQVTM, ANQGSEA. V was shortened by 4 bases and J by 2 bases, with 14 bases between the two germline ends. The CDR3 spans 14 residues. CDR3 in amino acids: CSVAGSTANTEAFF. CDR3 coding DNA: TGCAGCGTTGCGGGGTCAACGGCTAACACTGAAGCTTTCTTT.

The rearrangement joins TRBV7-6 to TRBJ2-1; a possible D gene is TRBD2 (5 bases). The CDR3 is 15 residues long. Trimming left V 1 base short and J 9 bases short, with 16 bases between. The germline CDR1 and CDR2 sequences are SGHVS and FNYEAQ. CDR3 amino acids: CASSLGIGERGEQFF. The CDR3 DNA follows: TGTGCCAGCAGCTTAGGAATCGGGGAGCGAGGTGAGCAGTTCTTC.

V is TRBV5-4 and J is TRBJ2-7, with 10 bases fitting TRBD2. Germline values: CDR1 SGHNT, CDR2 YYREEE (reference sequence). The CDR3 length is 16 residues. Trimming at V came to 3 bases and at J to 3 bases, leaving 9 bases not matched to a gene. CDR3 DNA: TGTGCCAGCAGCTCCCGGACTAGCGGAACCTTCTACGAGCAGTACTTC. It is translated as CASSSRTSGTFYEQYF. The full variable domain, in which reference TRBV5-4 and TRBJ2-7 provide the parts outside the CDR3, is ETGVTQSPTHLIKTRGQQVTLRCSSQSGHNTVSWYQQALGQGPQFIFQYYREEENGRGNFPPRFSGLQFPNYSSELNVNALELDDSALYLCASSSRTSGTFYEQYFGPGTRLTVT.

This clone has a single count. The chain employs TRBV14 and TRBJ2-1; 9 nucleotides align to TRBD2. Germline CDR1 is SGHDN and CDR2 is FVKESK. V was clipped by 6 bases and J by 4 bases; unmatched bases: 7. The CDR3 has 15 amino acids. The CDR3 spells CASRRTSETYNEQFF. Written as DNA, the CDR3 is TGTGCCAGCAGGCGGACTAGCGAGACTTACAATGAGCAGTTCTTC. The full variable domain, its missing parts supplied by reference TRBV14 and TRBJ2-1, is EAGVTQFPSHSVIEKGQTVTLRCDPISGHDNLYWYRRVMGKEIKFLLHFVKESKQDESGMPNNRFLAERTGGTYSTLKVQPAELEDSGVYFCASRRTSETYNEQFFGPGTRLTVL.

The chain joins TRBV28 to TRBJ2-3; D perhaps matches TRBD2 (6 bases). The germline V gene encodes CDR1 MDHEN and CDR2 SYDVKM. This CDR3 contains 17 residues. Trimming cost V 1 base and J 3 bases, with 17 bases left between them. CDR3 residues: CASSLLLRDGGTDTQYF. DNA for the CDR3: TGTGCCAGCAGTTTATTGCTGCGGGATGGGGGAACAGATACGCAGTATTTT.

The CDR3 coding sequence is TGTGCCAGCAGCCCTGGACTAGCGGGATCCTACACAGATACGCAGTATTTT. Its protein product is CASSPGLAGSYTDTQYF. This chain links TRBV9 with TRBJ2-3; 12 bases map to TRBD2. The CDR3 totals 17 residues. Germline values: CDR1 SGDLS, CDR2 YYNGEE. V trimming: 4 bases; J trimming: 2 bases; junction bases outside the gene matches: 8. The whole variable domain, filled in from reference TRBV9 and TRBJ2-3, reads DSGVTQTPKHLITATGQRVTLRCSPRSGDLSVYWYQQSLDQGLQFLIQYYNGEERAKGNILERFSAQQFPDLHSELNLSSLELGDSALYFCASSPGLAGSYTDTQYFGPGTRLTVL.

This clone was found a few times. This chain uses TRBV6-5 with TRBJ2-7; perhaps TRBD1 as D (6 bases). The germline V and J ends were trimmed by 5 bases and 6 bases, with 14 bases remaining between them. Germline CDR1 and CDR2: MNHEY and SVGAGI. This CDR3 has 13 amino acids. The CDR3 sequence: CASSGRLGAEQYF. The CDR3 nucleotides are TGTGCCAGCAGTGGACGGCTGGGGGCCGAGCAGTACTTC.

The rearrangement links TRBV19 to TRBJ2-5; TRBD2 matches at 7 bases. CDR1 is LNHDA, CDR2 SQIVND, per germline (reference sequence). CDR3 length: 13 amino acids. With V trimmed by 3 bases and J by 7 bases, 5 bases remained unmatched. The CDR3 coding sequence is TGTGCCAGTAGTATCGGGGGGTCGGGGACCCAGTACTTC. It codes for CASSIGGSGTQYF.

This clone turned up a few times. The chain joins TRBV4-1 to TRBJ1-4; 7 bases agree with TRBD1. This CDR3 region has 15 residues. Germline V CDR1 and CDR2: MGHRA, YSYEKL. V shed 8 bases, J shed 5 bases, and the junction held 11 bases outside the gene matches. CDR3 amino acids: CASSKSGTVNEKLFF. CDR3 bases: TGCGCCAGCTCTAAGTCCGGGACAGTGAATGAAAAACTGTTTTTT.

This chain links TRBV7-9 with TRBJ2-1, with 10 bases identical to TRBD2. The CDR3 sequence is 16 residues long. Germline V CDR1 and CDR2: SEHNR, FQNEAQ (reference sequence). Trimming removed 6 bases from V and 5 bases from J; junction bases left unmatched: 10. CDR3 amino acids: CASRGSGRIAHNEQFF. CDR3 DNA: TGTGCCAGCAGGGGTAGCGGGAGGATCGCCCACAATGAGCAGTTCTTC.

This clone appeared a few times. J is TRBJ2-3 and V is TRBV19; 8 bases agree with TRBD1. CDR1 and CDR2 from the germline V gene are LNHDA and SQIVND (reference sequence). The CDR3 spans 14 residues. V dropped 3 bases and J dropped 2; count of bases not matched to a gene: 1. The CDR3 region is CASSIQGATDTQYF. CDR3 nucleotides: TGTGCCAGTAGTATCCAGGGGGCCACAGATACGCAGTATTTT.

This chain links TRBV2 with TRBJ2-5; TRBD2 agrees at 13 bases. Germline trimming cut 6 bases from V and 2 bases from J; bases unmatched to any gene: 9. Germline-derived CDR1 and CDR2 are SNHLY and FYNNEI. This CDR3 has 17 amino acids. CDR3 sequence: CASSGTSGARLQETQYF. The CDR3 DNA is TGTGCCAGCAGCGGGACTAGCGGGGCCCGATTACAAGAGACCCAGTACTTC.

This chain joins TRBV29-1 and TRBJ2-1; no reliable D call. Germline CDR1 is SQVTM and CDR2 is ANQGSEA. Trimming took 4 bases from V and 13 from J, leaving 11 bases between them. CDR3 length: 10 residues. CDR3 nucleotide sequence: TGCAGCGTTGGGTCCCGGGTCCAGTTCTTC. This sequence encodes CSVGSRVQFF.

The chain couples TRBV28 to TRBJ2-1; 7 positions agree with TRBD2. V shed 3 bases and J 2 bases; nucleotides not matched to a gene: 4. Germline V gene sequence: CDR1 MDHEN, CDR2 SYDVKM. CDR3 length: 15 amino acids. The CDR3 coding sequence is TGTGCCAGCAGTTTGGCTAGCGGCCCCTACAATGAGCAGTTCTTC. This gives the protein CASSLASGPYNEQFF.

The chain is built from TRBV2 and TRBJ2-5, with D possibly matching TRBD2 (6 bases). With the DNA end fitting TRBJ2-7 better, the J assignment may be wrong. CDR3 size: 14 residues. CDR1 and CDR2 from the germline V gene are SNHLY and FYNNEI. This CDR3 is CASSEGGGPYEQYF. The CDR3 nucleotides read TGTGCCAGCAGTGAAGGGGGAGGCCCCTACGAGCAGTACTTC.

The chain uses TRBV28 and TRBJ2-1, with 9 positions matching TRBD2. With 4 bases clipped from V and 4 bases from J, the junction kept 2 bases outside the gene matches. CDR1 is MDHEN, CDR2 SYDVKM, per germline. This CDR3 comprises 14 residues. CDR3 DNA sequence: TGTGCCAGCAGTTCTAGCGGGAATTACAATGAGCAGTTCTTC. It specifies CASSSSGNYNEQFF.

The chain uses TRBV5-1 and TRBJ2-7, with 11 positions matching TRBD2. This CDR3 contains 15 residues. J gave up 1 base and V 9 bases, and 9 bases lay outside the gene matches. Germline assignment: CDR1 SGHRS and CDR2 YFSETQ. The CDR3 DNA is TGCGCCACCAGTATACTAGCGGGAGAGTCCTACGAGCAGTACTTC. Amino acid sequence: CATSILAGESYEQYF.

The count of this clone is one. V usage is TRBV19 and J usage is TRBJ2-3; 8 bases line up with TRBD2. V shed 2 bases and J 3 bases; nucleotides not matched to a gene: 10. This CDR3 has 17 residues. Germline values: CDR1 LNHDA, CDR2 SQIVND (reference sequence). DNA of the CDR3: TGTGCCAGTAGTATATATACCGGGGGGGCCAGGACAGATACGCAGTATTTT. It encodes CASSIYTGGARTDTQYF.

The rearrangement links TRBV5-6 to TRBJ1-2; maybe TRBD1 (6 bases). The germline V and J ends were trimmed by 0 bases and 5 bases, with 14 bases remaining between them. There are 15 residues in the CDR3. CDR1 SGHDT and CDR2 YYEEEE come from the germline V gene. In DNA form, the CDR3 reads TGTGCCAGCAGCTTGGGACAGGAAAAGGGGTATGGCTACACCTTC. It yields the protein CASSLGQEKGYGYTF.

The chain recombines TRBV28 with TRBJ2-7; the D gene is possibly TRBD2 (6 bases). The CDR3 totals 13 residues. In germline, CDR1 is MDHEN, CDR2 SYDVKM. V was shortened by 2 bases and J by 6 bases, with 11 bases between the two germline ends. The CDR3 region is CASSLRRVGEQYF. In nucleotides, the CDR3 is TGTGCCAGCAGTTTACGGAGGGTTGGCGAGCAGTACTTC.

V and J are TRBV5-4 and TRBJ1-5, with a possible D match to TRBD1 (5 bases). The CDR3 has 13 residues. Germline assignment: CDR1 SGHNT and CDR2 YYREEE (reference sequence). The V end lost 6 bases, the J end lost 0 bases, and 7 bases lay between the germline ends. CDR3 in DNA: TGTGCCAGCACCAGGGATAGCAATCAGCCCCAGCATTTT. Translating it yields CASTRDSNQPQHF.

The J gene is TRBJ2-7, the V gene TRBV6-5; tentative D call: TRBD1 (5 bases). The V end lost 8 bases, the J end lost 12 bases, and 17 bases lay between the germline ends. This CDR3 region has 11 residues. CDR1 is MNHEY, CDR2 SVGAGI, per germline. The CDR3, as DNA: TGTGCCAGCGCGGAAAGGGGTTTGAGGTACTTC. Translating gives CASAERGLRYF.

The CDR3 sequence is CASSTRYGSYEQYF. The CDR3 DNA follows: TGTGCCAGTAGTACCCGGTACGGGAGCTACGAGCAGTACTTC. The chain links TRBV19 to TRBJ2-7, with D possibly being TRBD2 (6 bases). The CDR3 is 14 residues long. V gave up 4 bases and J gave up 3 bases, with 13 bases separating them. Germline CDR1 and CDR2: LNHDA and SQIVND (reference sequence).

This chain uses TRBV4-3 with TRBJ1-2, with D possibly matching TRBD1 (5 bases). The V gene's germline CDR1 is LGHNA and CDR2 YSLEER. CDR3 length equals 16 residues. Between the trimmed V and J ends, which lost 0 bases and 2 bases, there was a span of 13 bases. The CDR3 coding sequence is TGCGCCAGCAGCCAAGATGCCCAGGGTAACAACTATGGCTACACCTTC. Translating gives CASSQDAQGNNYGYTF.

The chain has TRBV10-3 and TRBJ2-7; unclear D gene. The CDR3 loop spans 13 amino acids. V dropped 6 bases and J dropped 10 bases, with 19 bases sitting between them. CDR1 and CDR2 from the germline V gene are ENHRY and SYGVKD. The CDR3 sequence: CAISLGTSSPQYF. The CDR3 DNA reads as TGTGCCATCAGCCTAGGAACTTCCTCTCCCCAGTACTTC.

The J gene is TRBJ2-7, the V gene TRBV18, with 9 bases matching TRBD1. Looked up from germline, CDR1 is KGHSH and CDR2 is LQKENI. This CDR3 is built from 14 residues. J was trimmed by 2 bases and V by 3 bases; bases with no gene match: 2. The CDR3 DNA reads as TGTGCCAGCTCACCCGGGACAGGGACCTACGAGCAGTACTTC. Translating it yields CASSPGTGTYEQYF.

The count of this clone is one. The chain uses TRBV7-9 and TRBJ1-5; D gene uncertain. From germline, CDR1 is SEHNR and CDR2 FQNEAQ (reference sequence). The CDR3 has 13 amino acids. With 3 bases removed from V and 6 bases from J, the gap between germline ends came to 9 bases. CDR3 nucleotides: TGTGCCAGCAGCTTGCAGGTAAGTCAGCCCCAGCATTTT. It is translated as CASSLQVSQPQHF.

This chain uses TRBV28 with TRBJ2-2; TRBD1 aligns across 10 bases. Losses at the gene ends were 3 bases for V and 5 bases for J; bases not matched to a gene: 15. CDR3 length equals 19 residues. From germline, CDR1 is MDHEN and CDR2 SYDVKM. CDR3: CASSFRLGRTGGGTGELFF. CDR3 nucleotides: TGTGCCAGCAGTTTCAGACTAGGGCGGACAGGGGGAGGAACCGGGGAGCTGTTTTTT.

The chain has TRBV5-4 and TRBJ2-5, with TRBD2 matching 7 bases. CDR3 length equals 18 residues. After removal of 4 bases from V and 5 bases from J, the junction contained 20 bases not matched to a gene. Germline values: CDR1 SGHNT, CDR2 YYREEE (reference sequence). The CDR3 reads CASSGGGGLGGSGETQYF. DNA for the CDR3: TGTGCCAGCAGCGGGGGAGGCGGTCTTGGCGGGAGTGGGGAGACCCAGTACTTC.

The chain carries TRBV28 and TRBJ1-2, with TRBD1 identical over 9 bases. The CDR3 runs to 14 residues. Losses at the gene ends were 5 bases for V and 3 bases for J; bases not matched to a gene: 4. Germline V gives CDR1 MDHEN, CDR2 SYDVKM. This CDR3 reads CASSPGDRDYGYTF. The CDR3, as DNA: TGTGCCAGCAGTCCCGGGGACAGGGACTATGGCTACACCTTC.